These 10 T cell receptor beta chains originate from one sample sequenced in a study of cytomegalovirus exposure and HLA in healthy donors. PCR involved 60 Vbeta and 13 Jbeta primers. Libraries were prepared by immunoSEQ multiplex PCR; TCRdb keeps only in-frame clonotypes and omits some of them. The table has over 85,000 clones, approximately 64% seen once. Input material: PBMCs. These receptors were collected from a human donor in good health.

The chain couples TRBV5-1 to TRBJ2-1; D gene unclear. The CDR3 is made up of 12 amino acids. V shed 4 bases and J shed 6 bases, with 8 bases lying between them. Germline V gives CDR1 SGHRS, CDR2 YFSETQ. Here the CDR3 reads CASSPYSNEQFF. CDR3 DNA: TGCGCCAGCAGCCCGTACTCCAATGAGCAGTTCTTC.

As for this clone: Mismatch with germline at one junction end may stem from a read error. The chain recombines TRBV27 with TRBJ1-2, with 9 nucleotides matching TRBD1. Germline CDR1 and CDR2: MNHEY and SMNVEV (reference sequence). This CDR3 comprises 15 residues. This CDR3 is CASSLSGQGNYGYTF. CDR3 DNA: TGTGCCAGCAGTCTATCGGGACAGGGTAACTATGGCTACACCTTC.

The chain recombines TRBV5-5 with TRBJ1-3; the D is unclear. CDR1 SGHKS and CDR2 YYEKEE come from the germline V gene (reference sequence). The CDR3 has 15 amino acids. Trimming left V 1 base short and J 0 bases short, with 8 bases between. For the CDR3, the DNA is TGTGCCAGCAGCTTGCGGGAGAGCTCTGGAAACACCATATATTTT. It translates to CASSLRESSGNTIYF.

The J gene is TRBJ2-1, the V gene TRBV19; TRBD2 matches 7 bases. The CDR3 is made up of 13 amino acids. The V gene end was trimmed by 9 bases and the J gene end by 0 bases; junction bases not matched to a gene: 2. Germline V gene lookup returns CDR1 LNHDA and CDR2 SQIVND (reference sequence). The CDR3 here is CASGGSSYNEQFF. Here the CDR3 DNA reads TGTGCCAGCGGGGGGAGCTCCTACAATGAGCAGTTCTTC.

This chain uses TRBV19 with TRBJ2-7, with TRBD2 matching over 12 bases. The CDR3 length is 15 residues. In germline, CDR1 is LNHDA, CDR2 SQIVND (reference sequence). After removal of 10 bases from V and 2 bases from J, the junction contained 9 bases not matched to a gene. CDR3 region: CATTGTSGSTYEQYF. The CDR3 DNA sequence: TGTGCCACCACCGGGACTAGCGGGTCGACCTACGAGCAGTACTTC.

The V call is TRBV28, the J call TRBJ2-1; 9 nucleotides align to TRBD2. Germline V lookup: CDR1 MDHEN, CDR2 SYDVKM. V gave up 8 bases and J gave up 4 bases; unmatched junction bases: 12. The CDR3 is 16 residues long. Here the CDR3 reads CASAFGTSGYYNEQFF. The CDR3 nucleotides are TGTGCCAGCGCCTTCGGAACTAGCGGGTATTACAATGAGCAGTTCTTC.

The rearrangement links TRBV9 to TRBJ2-5; D gene unclear. The CDR3 has 12 residues. Trimming cost V 4 bases and J 4 bases, with 8 bases left between them. Germline V gene data show CDR1 as SGDLS and CDR2 as YYNGEE. The DNA of the CDR3 is TGTGCCAGCAGCCCCCCGGGAGAGACCCAGTACTTC. Its translation: CASSPPGETQYF. The variable domain in full, completed from reference TRBV9 and TRBJ2-5, reads DSGVTQTPKHLITATGQRVTLRCSPRSGDLSVYWYQQSLDQGLQFLIQYYNGEERAKGNILERFSAQQFPDLHSELNLSSLELGDSALYFCASSPPGETQYFGPGTRLLVL.

V usage is TRBV7-9 and J usage is TRBJ2-1; 8 nucleotides line up with TRBD2. CDR3 length equals 15 residues. Germline V gene sequence: CDR1 SEHNR, CDR2 FQNEAQ (reference sequence). With V trimmed by 4 bases and J by 5 bases, 7 bases remained unmatched. The CDR3 loop reads CASSSGLASHNEQFF. The CDR3 nucleotides read TGTGCCAGCAGCTCCGGACTAGCAAGCCACAATGAGCAGTTCTTC.

This clone was recorded once. CDR3 sequence (DNA): TGTGCCAGCAGCTCCCAAGGGACTAGCGCCAGCACAGATACGCAGTATTTT. This translates into CASSSQGTSASTDTQYF. The chain couples TRBV7-2 to TRBJ2-3, with 10 positions matching TRBD2. The CDR3 sequence is 17 residues long. The V segment lost 4 bases and the J segment 0 bases; nucleotides outside the gene matches: 7. The germline V gene encodes CDR1 SGHTA and CDR2 FQGNSA.

J is TRBJ2-5 and V is TRBV25-1; 7 bases are a match to TRBD1. Trimming removed 4 bases from V and 2 bases from J; junction bases left unmatched: 4. Per the germline V gene, CDR1 is MGHDK and CDR2 is SYGVNS. The CDR3 sequence is 14 residues long. CDR3 DNA: TGTGCCAGCAGTGCGACAGGGTTTCAAGAGACCCAGTACTTC. Translated, it gives CASSATGFQETQYF.